The TCR beta chain described here comes from a study of T cell repertoires in cytomegalovirus infection (dated by TCRdb to the late 2010s). For the wider study: Alongside well-studied HLA-B-restricted epitopes, the peptide stimulations were aimed at recently identified HLA-C-restricted CMV epitopes, whose presentation resists viral immunomodulation. Donor HLA type was relevant to the analysis, as public TCR beta signatures indicated carriage of CMV infection together with the matching HLA type.

Only a few counts were recorded for this clonotype. Its antigen target is currently unknown. Per-nucleotide qualities are absent, and no much larger clonotype sits a single base away. Ends trimmed: V by 5 bases, J by 3 bases; bases unmatched to a gene: 7. The CDR3 holds 14 amino acids from the cysteine to the phenylalanine. CDR3 DNA is the only sequence kept; it has 42 bases, read in frame from the first base. Via the germline V gene, CDR1 is SGHTA and CDR2 FQGNSA. The study at large found these results: In both this cohort and an independent cohort of more than 350 donors, the cumulative frequency of public TCR beta family members distinguished carriers of CMV infection plus the relevant HLA type. The ex vivo response was dominated by HLA-C-restricted CMV-specific TCR beta clonotypes, which also provided the single most frequent clonotype in two of eight donors.

The sequencing machine was an Illumina HiSeq 1500. TCRdb trimmed public reads at Q25 via fastp, called clones via MiXCR and kept in-frame beta chains. Rows with one shared CDR3 protein collapse into an entry with the most common genes and DNA. Present in this sample are tens of thousands of distinct CDR3 sequences, roughly 22% of which were seen just once. The ten largest make up about 90% of the sample. What this sample's treatment or condition label stands for: in vitro stimulation with specific CMV peptide epitopes to enrich CMV-specific T cells. This TCR derives from a human donor in good health (CMV status not recorded). Some clones in this sample may be carry-over from other donors' samples. Specimen: CD8+ T cells from cultured PBMCs, collected from culture after CMV antigen stimulation. The V and J segments used are TRBV7-2 and TRBJ2-7; 7 of the junction bases match TRBD2. CDR3 reads: CASSAGLGSYEQYF. The sequenced DNA is TGTGCCAGCAGCGCCGGACTAGGGAGCTACGAGCAGTACTTC. Here the CDR3 is joined to the reference TRBV7-2 and TRBJ2-7 genes, and the full variable domain is: GAGVSQSPSNKVTEKGKDVELRCDPISGHTALYWYRQSLGQGLEFLIYFQGNSAPDKSGLPSDRFSAERTGGSVSTLTIQRTQQEDSAVYLCASSAGLGSYEQYFGPGTRLTVT.